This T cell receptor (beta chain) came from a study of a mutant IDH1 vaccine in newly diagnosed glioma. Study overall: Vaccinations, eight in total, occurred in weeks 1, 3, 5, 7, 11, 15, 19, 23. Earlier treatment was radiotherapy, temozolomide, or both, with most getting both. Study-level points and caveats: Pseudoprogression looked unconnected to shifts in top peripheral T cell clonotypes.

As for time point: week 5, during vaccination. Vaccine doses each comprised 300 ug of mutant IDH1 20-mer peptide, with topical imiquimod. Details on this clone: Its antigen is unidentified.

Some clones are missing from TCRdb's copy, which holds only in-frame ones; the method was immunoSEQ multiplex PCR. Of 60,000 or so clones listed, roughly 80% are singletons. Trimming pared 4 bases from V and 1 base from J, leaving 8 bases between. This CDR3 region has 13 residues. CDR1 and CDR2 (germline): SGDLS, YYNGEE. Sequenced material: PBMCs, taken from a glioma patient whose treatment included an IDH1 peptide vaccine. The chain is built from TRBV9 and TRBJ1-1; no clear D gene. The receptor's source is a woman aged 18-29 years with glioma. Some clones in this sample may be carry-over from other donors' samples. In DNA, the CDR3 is TGTGCCAGCAGCCAGGTCACGAACACTGAAGCTTTCTTT. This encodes CASSQVTNTEAFF.